These T cell receptor beta chains were read from a single sample in a study of blood T cell repertoires in COVID-19. Profiling relied on immunoSEQ multiplex PCR, and the TCRdb table lists in-frame clones only, not all of them. The data show 360,000 or so clones, 75% to 90% seen once. Sequenced sample: PBMCs or T cells enriched from blood (not recorded which). These receptors were collected from a woman between 50 and 59 years old who had recovered from COVID-19. The CDR3 runs from the conserved cysteine through the conserved F or W. The order of the fields is clone size, J gene, D gene, V gene, CDR3 protein, CDR3 DNA. D genes are given only for firm matches. Clone size is not always given. Where it is, it says once, few, many or a class for expanded clones.

- TRBJ2-1 TRBD1 TRBV9 CASSPAGGLSYNEQFF TGTGCCAGCAGCCCCGCAGGGGGCTTGTCCTACAATGAGCAGTTCTTC
- TRBJ1-2 TRBD1 TRBV4-1 CASSSILQGSDGYTF TGCGCCAGCAGTTCTATTCTACAGGGGTCTGATGGCTACACCTTC
- TRBJ2-7 - TRBV5-1 CASRPTNTYEQYF TGCGCCAGCAGACCGACTAACACCTACGAGCAGTACTTC
- TRBJ2-7 - TRBV7-9 CASSFGQGINYEQYF TGTGCCAGCAGCTTCGGGCAGGGTATTAACTACGAGCAGTACTTC
- TRBJ1-5 - TRBV7-2 CASSLERGQPQHF TGTGCCAGCAGCTTGGAACGGGGGCAGCCCCAGCATTTT
- TRBJ2-1 - TRBV7-8 CASSFRTSVSYNEQFF TGTGCCAGCAGCTTTCGAACTAGTGTCTCCTACAATGAGCAGTTCTTC
- TRBJ2-7 - TRBV9 CASSTHRSSYEQYF TGTGCCAGCAGCACCCACAGGAGCTCCTACGAGCAGTACTTC
- TRBJ1-3 - TRBV7-9 CASSQGGNTIYF TGTGCCAGCAGCCAGGGGGGAAACACCATATATTTT
- TRBJ1-2 TRBD1 TRBV9 CASSVGQGPNYGYTF TGTGCCAGCAGCGTAGGACAGGGTCCTAACTATGGCTACACCTTC
- TRBJ2-1 TRBD2 TRBV6-5 CASSYYPGRAREQFF TGTGCCAGCAGTTATTACCCCGGGAGGGCCCGTGAGCAGTTCTTC
- TRBJ1-2 TRBD1 TRBV10-3 CATGQGSYGYTF TGTGCCACCGGACAGGGGAGCTATGGCTACACCTTC
- TRBJ1-3 TRBD1 TRBV19 CASSPRTGDGTIYF TGTGCCAGTAGTCCAAGGACAGGGGACGGCACCATATATTTT
- TRBJ1-2 - TRBV5-8 CASSLSSWSGAYGYTF TGTGCCAGCAGCTTGTCATCCTGGTCAGGGGCCTATGGCTACACCTTC
- TRBJ1-6 - TRBV4-3 CASSQEVAAASSYNSPLHF TGCGCCAGCAGCCAAGAGGTCGCGGCAGCAAGCTCCTATAATTCACCCCTCCACTTT
- TRBJ1-5 TRBD1 TRBV19 CASSVRDRYNQPQHF TGTGCCAGTAGTGTCCGGGACAGGTACAATCAGCCCCAGCATTTT
once TRBJ2-5 - TRBV2 CASTRDGGQETQYF TGTGCCAGCACCAGGGATGGGGGGCAAGAGACCCAGTACTTC
- TRBJ1-1 - TRBV29-1 CSVEEGVTEAFF TGCAGCGTTGAGGAGGGCGTCACTGAAGCTTTCTTT
few TRBJ1-1 TRBD1 TRBV27 CASRKTGANTEAFF TGTGCCAGCAGGAAGACAGGGGCGAACACTGAAGCTTTCTTT
- TRBJ1-2 - TRBV10-3 CAISAGEGSYTF TGTGCCATCAGTGCTGGAGAAGGTAGCTACACCTTC
- TRBJ1-3 - TRBV7-9 CASSLVQGPIRNTIYF TGTGCCAGCAGCTTAGTGCAGGGTCCCATCAGAAACACCATATATTTT
- TRBJ1-4 - TRBV4-1 CASRLVRGGTENNEKLFF TGCGCCAGCAGATTAGTTCGGGGTGGGACTGAAAATAATGAAAAACTGTTTTTT
- TRBJ1-1 - TRBV5-1 CASSLGNSGTEAFF TGCGCCAGCAGCTTGGGCAATTCGGGCACTGAAGCTTTCTTT
- TRBJ1-1 - TRBV5-5 CASSSFQIRRDTEAFF TGTGCCAGCAGCTCTTTTCAAATTCGGAGGGACACTGAAGCTTTCTTT
- TRBJ2-5 TRBD1 TRBV25-1 CASSGRGLGQETQYF TGTGCCAGCAGTGGAAGGGGGCTCGGGCAAGAGACCCAGTACTTC
few TRBJ1-2 TRBD1 TRBV3-1/TRBV3-2 CASSPRDRANYGYTF TGTGCCAGCAGCCCCCGGGACAGAGCTAACTATGGCTACACCTTC
- TRBJ2-2 TRBD2 TRBV7-7 CASSLGTSISGELFF TGTGCTAGCAGCTTGGGGACTAGCATTTCCGGGGAGCTGTTTTTT
few TRBJ2-2 - TRBV4-1 CASSQDLSAAAGELFF TGCGCCAGCAGCCAAGATCTTTCTGCGGCGGCCGGGGAGCTGTTTTTT
- TRBJ1-1 - TRBV11-2 CASSLGVREAFF TGTGCCAGCAGCTTAGGTGTCAGAGAAGCTTTCTTT
- TRBJ2-1 - TRBV27 CASSPGAGAYNEQFF TGTGCCAGCAGTCCAGGGGCCGGGGCCTACAATGAGCAGTTCTTC
- TRBJ2-7 - TRBV6-5 CASSRQGLNEQYF TGTGCCAGCAGTCGACAGGGACTCAACGAGCAGTACTTC
- TRBJ1-2 TRBD1 TRBV30 CAWSAQLGTGSGYTF TGTGCCTGGAGTGCCCAACTAGGGACAGGCTCTGGCTACACCTTC
- TRBJ1-2 - TRBV3-1/TRBV3-2 CASSQDLAVNYGYTF TGTGCCAGCAGCCAAGATCTGGCGGTTAACTATGGCTACACCTTC
- TRBJ1-2 TRBD1 TRBV6-5 CASRLRQGAPDGYTF TGTGCCAGCAGGCTACGACAGGGGGCTCCGGATGGCTACACCTTC
- TRBJ1-2 - TRBV20-1 CSADIPHTF TGCAGTGCTGACATCCCGCACACCTTC
- TRBJ1-2 - TRBV18 CASSPSISAGGDGYTF TGTGCCAGCTCACCATCAATCTCCGCCGGGGGAGATGGCTACACCTTC
- TRBJ2-6 TRBD2 TRBV5-8 CASSFAGVDGANVLTF TGTGCCAGCAGCTTCGCGGGAGTAGACGGGGCCAACGTCCTGACTTTC
- TRBJ2-2 - TRBV11-3 CASSLRAAGELFF TGTGCCAGCAGCTTACGCGCGGCCGGGGAGCTGTTTTTT
- TRBJ1-1 - TRBV6-5 CASTTGKQNTEAFF TGTGCCAGCACCACAGGGAAACAGAACACTGAAGCTTTCTTT
- TRBJ1-2 TRBD1 TRBV10-3 CAIRTGTFNYGYTF TGTGCCATCAGGACAGGGACCTTCAACTATGGCTACACCTTC
- TRBJ2-1 - TRBV5-1 CASISGYEQFF TGCGCCAGCATCTCAGGGTATGAGCAGTTCTTC
- TRBJ1-1 - TRBV29-1 CSVKGYGQEVRAFF TGCAGCGTAAAAGGGTATGGGCAGGAGGTTAGAGCTTTCTTT
few TRBJ1-1 - TRBV19 CASSTKSGYTEAFF TGTGCCAGTAGTACAAAAAGCGGATACACTGAAGCTTTCTTT
- TRBJ1-4 - TRBV19 CASSTLRQRATNEKLFF TGTGCCAGTAGTACCCTAAGACAGCGTGCAACTAATGAAAAACTGTTTTTT
- TRBJ1-4 - TRBV27 CASSLGIGATNNEKLFF TGTGCCAGCAGTTTGGGGATAGGGGCGACGAACAATGAAAAACTGTTTTTT
once TRBJ2-2 TRBD1 TRBV5-1 CASSESPGQGDTGELFF TGCGCCAGCAGCGAGAGCCCCGGACAGGGGGACACCGGGGAGCTGTTTTTT
- TRBJ1-5 - TRBV4-1 CASSQWTGGPHQPQHF TGCGCCAGCAGCCAATGGACTGGAGGCCCACATCAGCCCCAGCATTTT
- TRBJ2-7 - TRBV7-2 CASEGGQGESSYEQYF TGTGCCAGCGAGGGGGGTCAGGGGGAAAGCTCCTACGAGCAGTACTTC
- TRBJ1-2 - TRBV30 CAWSVRGDYGYTF TGTGCCTGGAGTGTCCGGGGAGACTATGGCTACACCTTC
- TRBJ2-7 - TRBV4-1 CASSQDLSVSYEQYF TGCGCCAGCAGCCAAGATTTGAGCGTGTCCTACGAGCAGTACTTC